Sequencing of this T cell receptor beta chain was carried out in a study of technical replicates of blood from a handful of donors. The data were produced by immunoSEQ multiplex PCR, yet TCRdb's version contains in-frame clones alone and is incomplete. The sample gives tens of thousands of clones, about 96% of which show up once; under 0.35% is in the top ten. The clonotype comes from a human donor in good health. Material: T cells isolated from PBMCs.

The CDR3 region is CASSLTLFGTGNYEQYF. The CDR3 DNA reads TGTGCCAGCAGTTTAACCCTCTTCGGGACAGGAAACTACGAGCAGTACTTC. The J gene is TRBJ2-7, the V gene TRBV28; TRBD1 aligns across 8 bases. The CDR3 length is 17 residues. The V segment lost 2 bases and the J segment 3 bases; nucleotides outside the gene matches: 12. Germline CDR1 is MDHEN and CDR2 is SYDVKM.